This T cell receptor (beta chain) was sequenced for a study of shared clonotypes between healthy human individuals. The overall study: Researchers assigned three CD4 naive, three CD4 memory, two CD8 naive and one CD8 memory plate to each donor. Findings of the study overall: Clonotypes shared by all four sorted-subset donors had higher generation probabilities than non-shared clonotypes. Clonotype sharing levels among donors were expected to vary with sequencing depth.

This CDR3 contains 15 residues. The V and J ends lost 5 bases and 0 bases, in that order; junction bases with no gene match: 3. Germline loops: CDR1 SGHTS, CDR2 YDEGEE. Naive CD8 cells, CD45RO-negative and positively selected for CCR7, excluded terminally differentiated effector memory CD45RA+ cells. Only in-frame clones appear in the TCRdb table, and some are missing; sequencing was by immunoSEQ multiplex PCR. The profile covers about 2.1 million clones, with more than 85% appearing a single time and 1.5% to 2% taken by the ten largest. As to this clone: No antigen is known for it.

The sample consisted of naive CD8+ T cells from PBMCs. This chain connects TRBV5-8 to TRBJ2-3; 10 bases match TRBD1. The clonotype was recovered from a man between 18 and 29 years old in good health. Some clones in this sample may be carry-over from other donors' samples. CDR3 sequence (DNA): TGTGCCAGCAGGCCGGGACAGGGGAGCACAGATACGCAGTATTTT. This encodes CASRPGQGSTDTQYF.